This TCR beta chain was sequenced in a study of radiation and T cells in renal cell carcinoma. The CDR3 covers 16 residues. CDR1 is SGHNT, CDR2 YYREEE, per germline (reference sequence). Trimming removed 0 bases from V and 5 bases from J, with 17 bases in between. The sample's treatment: treatment-naive control, cytoreductive nephrectomy. Here immunoSEQ multiplex PCR was the method, and the copy in TCRdb shows in-frame clones only, minus some. The sample lists just over 15,000 clones, approximately 50% seen once, with around 10% in the top ten. The table lists this clone with a few counts. The clonotype comes from a man in his fifties or sixties with renal cell carcinoma. The chain combines TRBV5-4 with TRBJ1-1, with D tentatively TRBD1 (5 bases). The sequences come from tumor tissue, collected from a patient whose treatment was nephrectomy without radiotherapy. As DNA, the CDR3 is TGTGCCAGCAGCTTGGCAGGGATCCTCTTTGGAACTGAAGCTTTCTTT. Translation gives CASSLAGILFGTEAFF.